Sequencing of this T cell receptor (beta chain) was carried out in a study of cytomegalovirus exposure and HLA in healthy donors. 13 Jbeta primers and 60 Vbeta primers were used for the PCR. TCRdb's copy holds only in-frame clones and misses some; the assay was immunoSEQ multiplex PCR. The sample consists of roughly 190,000 clones, roughly four fifths of them appearing once. The CDR3 is 14 residues long. V was clipped by 3 bases and J by 7 bases; unmatched bases: 5. Germline CDR1 LNHDA, CDR2 SQIVND (reference sequence). The clonotype was recovered from a woman aged 25 to 39 in good health and CMV-seropositive. Sequencing was performed on PBMCs. The V and J genes are TRBV19 and TRBJ2-1; 8 nucleotides align to TRBD2. The DNA of the CDR3 is TGTGCCAGTAGTATTGACGGGAGGGAAAATGAGCAGTTCTTC. This sequence encodes CASSIDGRENEQFF.